This TCR beta chain comes out of a study of T cell responses to AZD1222 COVID-19 vaccine (dated by TCRdb to the early 2020s). Regarding the complete study: A total of around 240 trial participants underwent TCR sequencing, of whom around 200 received two doses of AZD1222 and about 26 received two doses of the MenACWY control vaccine. Trial participants were enrolled by age into 18-55, 56-69 and 70-plus year subgroups, with approximately 150, 28 and 58 TCR-sequenced participants respectively. Study-wide findings and limitations: A significant rise in spike-specific TCR breadth and depth was observed after two AZD1222 doses relative to day 0 and relative to MenACWY recipients. In the small 56-69-year group, the increase in depth fell short of significance, most likely because of low power. The whole spike protein was spanned by vaccine-associated CD4 TCRs, and dominant responses were seen in regions 160-218 and 743-854. Epitopes outside the regions mutated in the B.1.351 and B.1.1.7 variants were reportedly recognized by nearly half of the unique spike-specific TCRs. Because no day 14 peak-response samples were available, repertoires were characterized only after the peak T cell response. Conclusions about previously exposed vaccinees were limited because only a handful of AZD1222 recipients were SARS-CoV-2 seropositive at baseline. Participants were mostly white British and included more females than males, and it was suggested by the authors that clonal diversity may have been underestimated.

V and J are truncated by 7 bases and 1 base respectively, leaving an intervening sequence of 14 bases. The CDR3 spans 14 residues, from the cysteine through the phenylalanine. Only the CDR3 portion is preserved as DNA: 42 bases, with reading frame beginning at the first base. Via the germline V gene (reference sequence), CDR1 is LNHDA and CDR2 SQIVND. The CDR3 regions of human TCRbeta chains were subjected to immunosequencing. In the paper's pipeline: TCRs in the repertoires were compared against a reference library of SARS-CoV-2-specific TCRs that had been generated with the MIRA antigen-specificity platform. Breadth was defined as the fraction of unique TCRs that were SARS-CoV-2-associated, and depth was defined as the fraction of total T cells that were SARS-CoV-2-associated. Using the MIRA data, each spike-specific TCR was mapped to the spike region that the TCR reacts to and placed in a CD4 or CD8 class. Log10-transformed breadth and depth values were compared by one-way ANOVA with Sidak's multiple comparisons tests. The source is immuneACCESS, and TCRdb retained only in-frame sequences with V and J called. Part of the clones is not carried over; for the studies checked, unresolved V genes explain less than half of this, and the remainder is unexplained. The V and J calls and the clone size are those of that table, but D and trimming were determined from the DNA. This sample lists roughly 140,000 clones; approximately 90% were detected once. The ten biggest clones cover over 3% of the sample.

The time point label corresponds to: about 28 days (+/-7) after the second vaccine dose. AZD1222 recipients given second doses at about 4 weeks or at about 12 weeks were pooled, since spike-specific TCR depth and breadth were not found to differ between the two schedules. Vaccinee samples came from UK trials COV001 and COV002, including a single-blind randomized controlled phase 2/3 trial of AZD1222 (ChAdOx1 nCoV-19) in healthy adults. For TCRbeta chain sequencing, PBMC samples were collected from trial participants at day 0 and at day 28 after the second dose. This clone was observed once. What this receptor recognizes is not known. Per-base quality was not reported, and no clone a single base away is much larger than it.

The input for sequencing was peripheral blood, taken 28 days after the second AZD1222 dose. The chain is made from TRBV19 and TRBJ2-7, and TRBD2 may be the D gene, going by 5 matching bases. The receptor was derived from an adult who received the AZD1222 COVID-19 vaccine. CDR3 region: CASTPSPGSYEQYF. Here is the DNA: TGTGCCAGTACCCCCTCACCGGGATCCTACGAGCAGTACTTC.